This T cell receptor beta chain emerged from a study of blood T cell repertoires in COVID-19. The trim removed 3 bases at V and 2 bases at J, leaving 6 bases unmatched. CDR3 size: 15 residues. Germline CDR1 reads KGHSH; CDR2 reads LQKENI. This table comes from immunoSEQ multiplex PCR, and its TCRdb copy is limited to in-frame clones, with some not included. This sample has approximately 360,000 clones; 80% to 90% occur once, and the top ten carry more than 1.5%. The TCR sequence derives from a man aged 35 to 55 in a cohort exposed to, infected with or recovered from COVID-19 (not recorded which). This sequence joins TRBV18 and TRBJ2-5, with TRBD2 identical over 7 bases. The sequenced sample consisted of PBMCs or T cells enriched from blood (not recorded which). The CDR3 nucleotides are TGTGCCAGCTCACCGGCCCGGCGGGAGCAAGAGACCCAGTACTTC. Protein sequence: CASSPARREQETQYF.